This T cell receptor beta chain was obtained from a study of cytomegalovirus exposure and HLA in healthy donors. Study results and caveats: Presence/absence analyses assumed roughly uniform sequencing depth across donors, which may not hold.

Use of 60 Vbeta and 13 Jbeta primers characterized the PCR. TCRdb's table, derived via immunoSEQ multiplex PCR, lists solely in-frame clones and lacks some. The repertoire holds about 190,000 clones, with around three quarters as singletons. This clone was seen ten or more times. Its antigen is undetermined. The specimen sequenced was PBMCs. This sequence was found in a woman in her twenties or thirties in good health and CMV-seronegative.

The CDR3 is CASSQLGSGDRNEQFF. CDR3 in DNA: TGCGCCAGCAGCCAACTGGGTAGCGGGGACCGAAATGAGCAGTTCTTC. This chain joins TRBV4-1 and TRBJ2-1; 8 bases fit TRBD2. The CDR3 has 16 residues. Germline trimming cut 2 bases from V and 7 bases from J; bases unmatched to any gene: 10. Germline CDR1 MGHRA, CDR2 YSYEKL.